The present TCR beta chain was sequenced within a study of T-cell reconstitution after alpha-beta-depleted transplantation in children. The TCRbeta library incorporated unique molecular identifiers. MiXCR, run by TCRdb on the PCR reads, gives a single entry per CDR3 protein. The sample consists of hundreds of thousands of distinct CDR3 sequences, about 15% of them appearing once. The length of the CDR3 is 16 residues. Germline V CDR1 and CDR2: MNHEY, SVGAGI. V shed 2 bases and J 6 bases; nucleotides not matched to a gene: 5. This specimen consisted of PBMCs from the stem cell graft donor, obtained from the stem cell graft. This clonotype was sampled from a human donor who donated a stem cell graft to a child with acute myeloid leukemia. J is TRBJ2-2 and V is TRBV6-5, with 11 bases lining up with TRBD1. The CDR3 loop is CASSYEDRGLAGELFF. The CDR3 DNA is TGTGCCAGCAGTTACGAGGACAGGGGGCTCGCCGGGGAGCTGTTTTTT.